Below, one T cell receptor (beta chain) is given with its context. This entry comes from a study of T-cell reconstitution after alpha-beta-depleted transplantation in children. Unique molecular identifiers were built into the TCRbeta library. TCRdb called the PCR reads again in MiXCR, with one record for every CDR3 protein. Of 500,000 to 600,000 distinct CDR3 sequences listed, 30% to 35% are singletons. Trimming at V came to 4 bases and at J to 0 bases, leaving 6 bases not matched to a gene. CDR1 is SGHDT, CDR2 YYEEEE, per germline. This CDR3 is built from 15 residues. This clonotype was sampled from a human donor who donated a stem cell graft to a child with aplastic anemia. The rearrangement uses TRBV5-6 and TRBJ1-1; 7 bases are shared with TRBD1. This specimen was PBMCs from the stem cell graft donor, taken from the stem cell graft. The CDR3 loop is CASSILQGMNTEAFF. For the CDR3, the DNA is TGTGCCAGCAGCATACTACAGGGGATGAACACTGAAGCTTTCTTT.